This passage covers 21 T cell receptor beta chains from one sample sequenced in a study of beta chain features in type 1 diabetes. Overall study results and limits: Researchers report that Type 1 diabetes patients had moderately but significantly shorter TCRB CDR3s across all four CD4+ subsets.

The authors reverse transcribed all of the isolated RNA, so sequencing captured expressed TCRB transcripts. Using immunoSEQ multiplex PCR, the repertoire was profiled, and TCRdb retains in-frame clones only, with some absent. Of about 400,000 clones listed, over 9.5% are singletons. The antigens these receptors bind are not known. Input material: naive CD4+ T cells from blood. These receptors all come from a woman aged 18-29 years with type 1 diabetes.

The chain has TRBV29-1 and TRBJ1-3, with a possible D match to TRBD1 (5 bases). This CDR3 is 16 amino acids long. The V end was cut by 6 bases, the J end by 1 base, with 19 bases between. In germline, CDR1 is SQVTM, CDR2 ANQGSEA. The CDR3 sequence: CSVKTVGGRSGNTIYF. In nucleotides, the CDR3 is TGCAGCGTCAAGACGGTGGGGGGGAGGTCTGGAAACACCATATATTTT.

This clone was observed a few times. The chain recombines TRBV27 with TRBJ2-7, with D perhaps TRBD2 (5 bases). Trimming left V 6 bases short and J 2 bases short, with 14 bases between. The germline V gene has CDR1 MNHEY and CDR2 SMNVEV (reference sequence). The CDR3 length is 14 residues. CDR3 nucleotide sequence: TGTGCCAGCAGGAGGGAGTCCCTGGCCTACGAGCAGTACTTC. This sequence encodes CASRRESLAYEQYF.

V gene TRBV19 combines with J gene TRBJ1-2; D not certain. This CDR3 has 15 amino acids. From germline, CDR1 is LNHDA and CDR2 SQIVND (reference sequence). V was pared by 5 bases and J by 0 bases, with 13 bases between. The CDR3 loop reads CASSPSPGTNYGYTF. The CDR3 DNA is TGTGCCAGTAGTCCCTCCCCCGGGACTAACTATGGCTACACCTTC.

This clone appeared a few times. The chain employs TRBV28 and TRBJ2-1, with 7 bases aligning to TRBD2. Looked up from germline, CDR1 is MDHEN and CDR2 is SYDVKM. The CDR3 extends over 17 amino acids. Trimming removed 2 bases from V and 5 bases from J; junction bases left unmatched: 12. The CDR3 here is CASSLGKGLTPHNEQFF. CDR3 nucleotide sequence: TGTGCCAGCAGTTTAGGGAAGGGACTAACGCCTCACAATGAGCAGTTCTTC. The full variable domain, in which reference TRBV28 and TRBJ2-1 provide the parts outside the CDR3, is DVKVTQSSRYLVKRTGEKVFLECVQDMDHENMFWYRQDPGLGLRLIYFSYDVKMKEKGDIPEGYSVSREKKERFSLILESASTNQTSMYLCASSLGKGLTPHNEQFFGPGTRLTVL.

The chain carries TRBV9 and TRBJ2-7; 10 bases match TRBD2. The CDR3 is made up of 15 amino acids. Germline CDR1 reads SGDLS; CDR2 reads YYNGEE. V lost 3 bases and J lost 6; bases outside the gene matches: 9. CDR3 region: CASSAPSGRAGEQYF. Written as DNA, the CDR3 is TGTGCCAGCAGCGCCCCGAGCGGGAGGGCTGGCGAGCAGTACTTC.

The rearrangement links TRBV7-6 to TRBJ2-3; 7 nucleotides agree with TRBD2. The germline V gene encodes CDR1 SGHVS and CDR2 FNYEAQ. Germline trimming cut 5 bases from V and 1 base from J; bases unmatched to any gene: 9. The CDR3 sequence is 16 residues long. CDR3 in amino acids: CASSPRLAGGTDTQYF. For the CDR3, the DNA is TGTGCCAGCAGCCCACGACTGGCGGGAGGCACAGATACGCAGTATTTT.

The rearrangement joins TRBV4-1 to TRBJ1-5; TRBD1 is a possible D gene (5 bases). V was shortened by 1 base and J by 8 bases, with 15 bases between the two germline ends. The CDR3 length is 15 residues. CDR1 and CDR2 (germline): MGHRA, YSYEKL. CDR3 coding DNA: TGCGCCAGCAGCCAAGGCCGGGGGGAGAGGAAGCCCCAGCATTTT. Translating it yields CASSQGRGERKPQHF.

This clone was seen only a few times. The rearrangement joins TRBV30 to TRBJ2-3; D perhaps matches TRBD1 (5 bases). Deletions cut 3 bases from V and 7 bases from J, with 8 bases between. Germline V gives CDR1 GTSNPN, CDR2 SVGIG (reference sequence). The CDR3 contains 11 residues. The CDR3: CAWRQGNTQYF. The CDR3 region has the DNA TGTGCCTGGAGGCAGGGTAATACGCAGTATTTT.

The genes are TRBV5-1 and TRBJ2-3; D is undetermined. The CDR3 totals 17 residues. CDR1 and CDR2 (germline): SGHRS, YFSETQ. The V end lost 0 bases, the J end lost 2 bases, and 16 bases lay between the germline ends. CDR3 nucleotides: TGCGCCAGCAGCTTGGGCTTGTTATCAGCGAACACAGATACGCAGTATTTT. Encoded protein: CASSLGLLSANTDTQYF.

This clone was detected a few times. The chain links TRBV4-1 to TRBJ1-1; unclear D gene. With 1 base removed from V and 4 bases from J, the gap between germline ends came to 13 bases. This CDR3 contains 15 residues. The germline V gene has CDR1 MGHRA and CDR2 YSYEKL. CDR3 nucleotide sequence: TGCGCCAGCAGCCAAGTTTACGGGGTTGGCACTGAAGCTTTCTTT. Amino acids: CASSQVYGVGTEAFF.

This clone has more than one count but fewer than ten. V usage is TRBV18 and J usage is TRBJ2-7; D might be TRBD2 (6 bases). The CDR3 spans 15 residues. Germline V gene data show CDR1 as KGHSH and CDR2 as LQKENI. V was cut by 1 base and J by 0 bases, with 10 bases left in between. CDR3 in DNA: TGTGCCAGCTCACCACGCGGGGTTTCCTCCTACGAGCAGTACTTC. It translates to CASSPRGVSSYEQYF.

The sample holds a few counts of this clone. The chain combines TRBV28 with TRBJ1-5; 11 nucleotides agree with TRBD1. Germline CDR1 is MDHEN and CDR2 is SYDVKM. After removal of 4 bases from V and 2 bases from J, the junction contained 7 bases not matched to a gene. CDR3 length: 17 amino acids. The CDR3 bases are TGTGCCAGCAGTTGGGGACAGGGGGTCAGAGGCAATCAGCCCCAGCATTTT. This sequence encodes CASSWGQGVRGNQPQHF.

The V gene is TRBV15, the J gene TRBJ1-2; D is uncertain. Germline V lookup: CDR1 LNHNV, CDR2 YYDKDF (reference sequence). The V end lost 5 bases, the J end lost 8 bases, and 18 bases lay between the germline ends. The CDR3 length is 14 residues. The CDR3 sequence: CATSGEYTSGGYTF. As DNA, the CDR3 is TGTGCCACCAGCGGGGAGTACACGAGCGGGGGCTACACCTTC.

The chain combines TRBV25-1 with TRBJ2-7, with TRBD2 as a possible D gene (6 bases). The V end was cut by 1 base, the J end by 7 bases, with 14 bases between. The CDR3 has 14 residues. Germline V lookup: CDR1 MGHDK, CDR2 SYGVNS. CDR3 in DNA: TGTGCCAGCAGTGAATCGGGACGTGGGGGGGAGCAGTACTTC. As protein: CASSESGRGGEQYF.

This clone came up a few times. The V gene is TRBV28, the J gene TRBJ2-7; 11 positions match TRBD1. V shed 8 bases and J 3 bases; nucleotides not matched to a gene: 3. Germline assignment: CDR1 MDHEN and CDR2 SYDVKM. This CDR3 has 13 amino acids. The CDR3 DNA reads TGTGCCAGCGGCGGGACAGGGGGCTACGAGCAGTACTTC. Protein product: CASGGTGGYEQYF.

This chain links TRBV5-1 with TRBJ2-7; D is unresolved. Per germline, CDR1 SGHRS and CDR2 YFSETQ. Trimming removed 3 bases at V and 5 bases at J, with 9 bases between. CDR3 length: 12 residues. This CDR3 reads CASSSAVDEQYF. CDR3 in DNA: TGCGCCAGCAGCTCCGCTGTAGACGAGCAGTACTTC.

The chain combines TRBV14 with TRBJ1-1; perhaps TRBD1 as D (5 bases). This CDR3 has 12 residues. CDR1 SGHDN and CDR2 FVKESK come from the germline V gene. V was trimmed by 3 bases and J by 8 bases, leaving 10 bases between them. As DNA, the CDR3 is TGTGCCAGCAGCCAGCAGGGTGACGAAGCTTTCTTT. Protein sequence: CASSQQGDEAFF.

The chain recombines TRBV9 with TRBJ2-5; D is uncertain. The CDR3 is 15 residues long. The V end lost 4 bases, the J end lost 1 base, and 14 bases lay between the germline ends. CDR1 is SGDLS and CDR2 is YYNGEE in the germline V gene. The CDR3 region has the DNA TGTGCCAGCAGCCCGAACCTAGAATCCCAAGAGACCCAGTACTTC. Protein: CASSPNLESQETQYF.

The chain combines TRBV18 with TRBJ1-2, with a weak D call TRBD1 (5 bases). Trimming took 3 bases from V and 8 from J, leaving 13 bases between them. The CDR3 has 13 residues. Germline V gene sequence: CDR1 KGHSH, CDR2 LQKENI. This CDR3 reads CASSPRGTEGYTF. The CDR3 DNA is TGTGCCAGCTCACCCCGGGGGACGGAAGGCTACACCTTC.

In this sample, this clone turned up a few times. The chain recombines TRBV4-1 with TRBJ2-4; 11 bases line up with TRBD1. CDR3 size: 17 residues. Per the germline V gene, CDR1 is MGHRA and CDR2 is YSYEKL. Losses at the gene ends were 4 bases for V and 9 bases for J; bases not matched to a gene: 14. This CDR3 reads CASSRQEVGTGGSIQYF. CDR3 DNA sequence: TGCGCCAGCAGCCGACAGGAAGTCGGGACAGGGGGTAGCATTCAGTACTTC.

This clone was observed a handful of times. The genes are TRBV7-9 and TRBJ2-7; TRBD2 aligns across 11 bases. The CDR3 covers 15 residues. V was pared by 5 bases and J by 0 bases, with 3 bases of the junction left unmatched. Germline values: CDR1 SEHNR, CDR2 FQNEAQ (reference sequence). The CDR3 bases are TGTGCCAGCAGCCAAGGGACTAGCGGCTCCTACGAGCAGTACTTC. Translation: CASSQGTSGSYEQYF.